This entry concerns a single TCR beta chain. Using its own MiXCR run on the 5' RACE reads, TCRdb lists one record per CDR3 protein. The sample lists 150,000 to 200,000 distinct CDR3 sequences, roughly 14% occurring once. This sample is part of a study of T-cell memory formation after mild COVID-19. Sequenced: PBMCs or a T cell subset sorted from them (not recorded which). The TCR comes from an adult woman who had mild COVID-19 (a few samples of this study predate the infection). Cell type and time point are not known.

As DNA, the CDR3 is TGTGCCAGCAGCGTAGATTCGGGGGCAGGGGTATCCACTGAAGCTTTCTTT. Residues: CASSVDSGAGVSTEAFF. The chain combines TRBV9 with TRBJ1-1, with D maybe TRBD1 (6 bases). The CDR3 totals 17 residues. Germline V gene sequence: CDR1 SGDLS, CDR2 YYNGEE. Between the trimmed V and J ends, which lost 0 bases and 4 bases, there was a span of 19 bases.